Each of the 13 T cell receptor beta chains below was sequenced from the same sample in a study of cytomegalovirus exposure and HLA in healthy donors. Both 60 Vbeta primers and 13 Jbeta primers went into the PCR. Data came from immunoSEQ multiplex PCR; TCRdb stores just in-frame clones and leaves some out. The repertoire holds approximately 73,000 clones, with 60% to 85% as singletons. Sample: PBMCs. The source of these receptors is a man aged 70-80 years in good health and CMV-seronegative.

This clone was observed a few times. The rearrangement links TRBV7-9 to TRBJ1-4, with TRBD1 matching 10 bases. The V segment lost 4 bases and the J segment 8 bases; nucleotides outside the gene matches: 7. The CDR3 is 15 amino acids. CDR1 SEHNR and CDR2 FQNEAQ come from the germline V gene (reference sequence). The DNA for the CDR3 is TGTGCCAGCAGCTCCCGGACAGGGGGTGGGGAAAAACTGTTTTTT. Protein sequence: CASSSRTGGGEKLFF.

With regard to this clone: At one end the junction does not follow the germline gene, possibly because of a read error. The chain employs TRBV2 and TRBJ2-7; 9 nucleotides match TRBD1. The CDR3 totals 16 residues. Germline V CDR1 and CDR2: SNHLY, FYNNEI. The CDR3 protein is CAGSEGPSSGTGKQYF. The CDR3 DNA follows: TGTGCCGGCAGTGAAGGACCGTCATCCGGGACAGGGAAACAGTACTTC. The full variable domain, its missing parts supplied by reference TRBV2 and TRBJ2-7, is EPEVTQTPSHQVTQMGQEVILRCVPISNHLYFYWYRQILGQKVEFLVSFYNNEISEKSEIFDDQFSVERPDGSNFTLKIRSTKLEDSAMYFCAGSEGPSSGTGKQYFGPGTRLTVT.

This chain links TRBV7-9 with TRBJ2-1, with a tentative D call TRBD2 (5 bases). This CDR3 spans 15 amino acids. The V end lost 0 bases, the J end lost 1 base, and 7 bases lay between the germline ends. Germline V gene lookup returns CDR1 SEHNR and CDR2 FQNEAQ (reference sequence). The CDR3 is CASSLAGSSYNEQFF. The DNA of the CDR3 is TGTGCCAGCAGCTTAGCAGGGAGTTCCTACAATGAGCAGTTCTTC. Supplemented by reference TRBV7-9 and TRBJ2-1, the full variable domain reads DTGVSQNPRHKITKRGQNVTFRCDPISEHNRLYWYRQTLGQGPEFLTYFQNEAQLEKSRLLSDRFSAERPKGSFSTLEIQRTEQGDSAMYLCASSLAGSSYNEQFFGPGTRLTVL.

Here the CDR3 reads CAWSAQGISPLHF. For the CDR3, the DNA is TGTGCCTGGAGTGCACAGGGGATTTCACCCCTCCACTTT. The V gene is TRBV30, the J gene TRBJ1-6; 7 bases agree with TRBD1. This CDR3 region has 13 residues. The V gene end was trimmed by 1 base and the J gene end by 9 bases; junction bases not matched to a gene: 3. The germline CDR1 and CDR2 sequences are GTSNPN and SVGIG (reference sequence).

The CDR3 nucleotides are TGTGCCAGCAGTGAAGAAGGACAGGGCGTTAGCAATCAGCCCCAGCATTTT. Amino acid sequence: CASSEEGQGVSNQPQHF. This chain connects TRBV6-1 to TRBJ1-5; 8 bases match TRBD1. CDR3 length: 17 amino acids. Germline lookup yields CDR1 MNHNS and CDR2 SASEGT. J was trimmed by 0 bases and V by 1 base; bases with no gene match: 5.

This clone was observed a single time. V gene TRBV4-3 combines with J gene TRBJ2-2; D not resolved. The CDR3 is 18 residues long. Germline CDR1 and CDR2: LGHNA and YSLEER. The V end lost 0 bases, the J end lost 5 bases, and 19 bases lay between the germline ends. This CDR3 reads CASSQDDRSVYGTGELFF. Written as DNA, the CDR3 is TGCGCCAGCAGCCAAGATGATCGGTCGGTGTATGGTACCGGGGAGCTGTTTTTT.

The V call is TRBV4-3, the J call TRBJ2-5; perhaps TRBD1 as D (5 bases). This CDR3 is 14 amino acids long. V was cut by 1 base and J by 6 bases, with 12 bases left in between. The germline gives CDR1 LGHNA, CDR2 YSLEER. Written as DNA, the CDR3 is TGCGCCAGCAGCCAAGCCCAGGGTTTTAAGACCCAGTACTTC. Translating it yields CASSQAQGFKTQYF.

This chain joins TRBV7-2 and TRBJ1-1; D is undetermined. Trimming cost V 4 bases and J 1 base, with 10 bases left between them. This CDR3 is built from 14 residues. CDR1 and CDR2 (germline): SGHTA, FQGNSA. The CDR3 nucleotides read TGTGCCAGCAGCTCAGCCACAGAGAACACTGAAGCTTTCTTT. Translated, it gives CASSSATENTEAFF.

J is TRBJ2-5 and V is TRBV6-5; 7 bases are shared with TRBD1. CDR1 and CDR2 from the germline V gene are MNHEY and SVGAGI. This CDR3 has 14 amino acids. The V and J ends lost 6 bases and 5 bases, in that order; junction bases with no gene match: 9. This chain's CDR3 is CASRLGGWGETQYF. The DNA of the CDR3 is TGTGCCAGCAGACTAGGGGGCTGGGGGGAGACCCAGTACTTC.

This clone was picked up one time. The CDR3 here is CASSLGPGNTEAFF. As DNA, the CDR3 is TGTGCCAGCAGCTTAGGTCCGGGTAACACTGAAGCTTTCTTT. The chain combines TRBV7-2 with TRBJ1-1; no firm D call. This CDR3 is built from 14 residues. The germline gives CDR1 SGHTA, CDR2 FQGNSA. The ends were cut back, 1 base at V and 2 bases at J, with 8 bases in the middle.

The genes are TRBV7-9 and TRBJ2-7; D is perhaps TRBD2 (5 bases). The CDR3 contains 14 residues. Germline V gene lookup returns CDR1 SEHNR and CDR2 FQNEAQ (reference sequence). Trimming shortened V by 4 bases and J by 3 bases, and 13 bases separated the two germline ends. The CDR3 loop is CASSSEGRIYEQYF. DNA for the CDR3: TGTGCCAGCAGCTCTGAGGGCCGAATCTACGAGCAGTACTTC.

V is TRBV7-2 and J is TRBJ2-7; the match to TRBD1 covers 8 bases. The CDR3 contains 14 residues. V trimming: 5 bases; J trimming: 3 bases; junction bases outside the gene matches: 6. Germline-derived CDR1 and CDR2 are SGHTA and FQGNSA. The CDR3 region has the DNA TGTGCCAGCAGCCCCCTACAGGGGGGCTACGAGCAGTACTTC. Its protein product is CASSPLQGGYEQYF.

With respect to this clone: One junction end does not reproduce the germline sequence, and a read error may be involved. The chain has TRBV6-5 and TRBJ2-5, with 11 bases fitting TRBD1. The CDR3 sequence is 16 residues long. Per the germline V gene, CDR1 is MNHEY and CDR2 is SVGAGI. The CDR3 sequence is CATSSWGDRGQETQYF. The DNA for the CDR3 is TGTGCCACCAGTTCCTGGGGGGACAGGGGGCAAGAGACCCAGTACTTC.